The 28 T cell receptor beta chains listed next were all sequenced from one sample in a study of cytomegalovirus exposure and HLA in healthy donors. PCR amplification relied on 60 Vbeta primers (plus 13 Jbeta primers). Assay: immunoSEQ multiplex PCR; the TCRdb copy retains only in-frame clones and omits some. The table has under 200,000 clones, approximately 77% seen once. The sample comprised PBMCs. All receptors come from a man aged 25-45 years in good health and CMV-seropositive.

This clone occurred once. The chain links TRBV27 to TRBJ2-5; TRBD1 matches at 8 bases. The CDR3 runs to 13 residues. CDR1 and CDR2 (germline): MNHEY, SMNVEV (reference sequence). Germline trimming cut 4 bases from V and 5 bases from J; bases unmatched to any gene: 3. CDR3 protein: CASSWGTGETQYF. DNA for the CDR3: TGTGCCAGCAGTTGGGGGACAGGTGAGACCCAGTACTTC.

V is TRBV27 and J is TRBJ1-1; unclear D gene. V lost 6 bases and J lost 1, with 12 bases in between. CDR1 MNHEY and CDR2 SMNVEV come from the germline V gene (reference sequence). The CDR3 has 14 residues. The CDR3 DNA is TGTGCCAGCAGACTCGGACGGGGGAACACTGAAGCTTTCTTT. Protein sequence: CASRLGRGNTEAFF.

This clone has only a few counts. The CDR3 region has the DNA TGTGCCAGCAGCTTACAGGGTTGGTCTCACGAGCAGTACTTC. It is translated as CASSLQGWSHEQYF. This chain connects TRBV7-2 to TRBJ2-5; D is possibly TRBD1 (5 bases). The J call may be wrong; the DNA end is better matched by TRBJ2-7. CDR1 and CDR2 from the germline V gene are SGHTA and FQGNSA. This CDR3 is built from 14 residues.

This rearrangement joins TRBV6-6 to TRBJ1-4, with D perhaps matching TRBD1 (5 bases). This CDR3 region has 14 residues. Trimming took off 2 bases at V and 8 bases at J, with 12 bases between the two ends. Germline CDR1 reads MNHNY; CDR2 reads SVGAGI (reference sequence). CDR3: CASSYAGVEEKLFF. In DNA, the CDR3 is TGTGCCAGCAGTTACGCGGGGGTGGAGGAAAAACTGTTTTTT.

This chain connects TRBV9 to TRBJ2-7; D might be TRBD1 (6 bases). Per germline, CDR1 SGDLS and CDR2 YYNGEE. Trimming cost V 0 bases and J 1 base, with 8 bases left between them. This CDR3 spans 14 amino acids. CDR3 region: CASSVVDRSYEQYF. In DNA form, the CDR3 reads TGTGCCAGCAGCGTAGTGGACAGATCCTACGAGCAGTACTTC. The entire variable domain, with the rest obtained from reference TRBV9 and TRBJ2-7, is as follows: DSGVTQTPKHLITATGQRVTLRCSPRSGDLSVYWYQQSLDQGLQFLIQYYNGEERAKGNILERFSAQQFPDLHSELNLSSLELGDSALYFCASSVVDRSYEQYFGPGTRLTVT.

The gene calls are TRBV9 and TRBJ1-1, with TRBD1 matching 9 bases. V was clipped by 2 bases and J by 4 bases; unmatched bases: 6. This CDR3 has 15 amino acids. Looked up from germline, CDR1 is SGDLS and CDR2 is YYNGEE. The CDR3 nucleotides read TGTGCCAGCAGCGTGGGGACAGGGAAGGGCACTGAAGCTTTCTTT. This sequence encodes CASSVGTGKGTEAFF.

The chain combines TRBV6-5 with TRBJ2-3; 9 nucleotides line up with TRBD2. V gave up 0 bases and J gave up 8 bases; unmatched junction bases: 9. This CDR3 has 16 amino acids. Germline CDR1 is MNHEY and CDR2 is SVGAGI. This CDR3 reads CASSYSMRGGLGTQYF. In DNA form, the CDR3 reads TGTGCCAGCAGTTACTCGATGCGGGGGGGGCTGGGTACGCAGTATTTT.

In DNA, the CDR3 is TGTGCCAGCAGCTTGACCGGGGGGCTACAAGAGACCCAGTACTTC. Encoded protein: CASSLTGGLQETQYF. This sequence joins TRBV13 and TRBJ2-5, with a possible D match to TRBD2 (7 bases). Germline V gene lookup returns CDR1 PRHDT and CDR2 FYEKMQ (reference sequence). V dropped 3 bases and J dropped 2 bases, with 13 bases sitting between them. The CDR3 contains 15 residues. Together with reference TRBV13 and TRBJ2-5, the CDR3 gives the full variable domain: AAGVIQSPRHLIKEKRETATLKCYPIPRHDTVYWYQQGPGQDPQFLISFYEKMQSDKGSIPDRFSAQQFSDYHSELNMSSLELGDSALYFCASSLTGGLQETQYFGPGTRLLVL.

This rearrangement joins TRBV6-1 to TRBJ2-5, with 10 bases fitting TRBD1. CDR1 and CDR2 (germline): MNHNS, SASEGT. With V trimmed by 4 bases and J by 4 bases, 6 bases remained unmatched. This CDR3 region has 15 residues. CDR3 region: CASSGQGAGGETQYF. The CDR3 coding sequence is TGTGCCAGCAGTGGACAGGGGGCGGGTGGAGAGACCCAGTACTTC.

This clone occurred once. This sequence joins TRBV30 and TRBJ1-1; 7 bases align to TRBD1. Germline V gene sequence: CDR1 GTSNPN, CDR2 SVGIG (reference sequence). The length of the CDR3 is 14 residues. The ends lost 0 bases at V and 4 bases at J; junction bases unmatched: 5. The CDR3 DNA follows: TGTGCCTGGAGTGTAGCTCAGGGGGGCACTGAAGCTTTCTTT. As protein: CAWSVAQGGTEAFF.

V usage is TRBV4-3 and J usage is TRBJ2-5, with 9 nucleotides matching TRBD2. The V segment lost 0 bases and the J segment 2 bases; nucleotides outside the gene matches: 1. The CDR3 loop spans 15 amino acids. CDR1 and CDR2 from the germline V gene are LGHNA and YSLEER. CDR3 loop: CASSQDLAGQETQYF. The CDR3 coding sequence is TGCGCCAGCAGCCAAGATCTAGCGGGGCAAGAGACCCAGTACTTC.

The gene calls are TRBV5-1 and TRBJ2-1; 10 nucleotides match TRBD1. Germline V gene data show CDR1 as SGHRS and CDR2 as YFSETQ. V shed 2 bases, J shed 7 bases, and the junction held 3 bases outside the gene matches. This CDR3 is 14 amino acids long. The CDR3 bases are TGCGCCAGCAGCTTCCGGGACAGGGGTAATGAGCAGTTCTTC. This gives the protein CASSFRDRGNEQFF.

This clone was picked up a small number of times. The gene calls are TRBV5-1 and TRBJ1-6, with TRBD1 as a possible D gene (5 bases). CDR3 size: 14 residues. Germline CDR1 reads SGHRS; CDR2 reads YFSETQ. V dropped 2 bases and J dropped 14 bases, with 17 bases sitting between them. CDR3 amino acids: CASSFDTGESALHF. The CDR3 nucleotides are TGCGCCAGCAGCTTCGACACGGGGGAGTCAGCCCTCCACTTT. The full variable domain, completed using reference TRBV5-1 and TRBJ1-6, is KAGVTQTPRYLIKTRGQQVTLSCSPISGHRSVSWYQQTPGQGLQFLFEYFSETQRNKGNFPGRFSGRQFSNSRSEMNVSTLELGDSALYLCASSFDTGESALHFGNGTRLTVT.

The J gene is TRBJ2-1, the V gene TRBV9, with 10 positions matching TRBD2. Germline loops: CDR1 SGDLS, CDR2 YYNGEE. Trimming at V came to 0 bases and at J to 6 bases, leaving 3 bases not matched to a gene. This CDR3 is 15 amino acids long. CDR3 protein: CASSVVASGSNEQFF. For the CDR3, the DNA is TGTGCCAGCAGCGTAGTAGCTAGCGGGAGCAATGAGCAGTTCTTC.

The chain links TRBV27 to TRBJ1-3; tentative D call: TRBD1 (5 bases). V lost 0 bases and J lost 4, with 10 bases in between. CDR1 MNHEY and CDR2 SMNVEV come from the germline V gene (reference sequence). The CDR3 consists of 15 residues. CDR3 sequence (DNA): TGTGCCAGCAGTTTATCGCCAGGGCCAGGAAACACCATATATTTT. Protein: CASSLSPGPGNTIYF.

The gene calls are TRBV19 and TRBJ2-3, with TRBD2 as a possible D gene (6 bases). CDR3 length equals 15 residues. Trimming stripped 1 base from V and 4 bases from J, with 12 bases between. Germline V gene lookup returns CDR1 LNHDA and CDR2 SQIVND (reference sequence). CDR3 amino acids: CASSIGGMSSDTQYF. CDR3 DNA: TGTGCCAGTAGTATAGGCGGGATGAGCTCAGATACGCAGTATTTT.

The V call is TRBV28, the J call TRBJ1-5; 8 nucleotides agree with TRBD1. The length of the CDR3 is 15 residues. Trimming took 7 bases from V and 5 from J; bases not matched to a gene: 10. Germline V gene lookup returns CDR1 MDHEN and CDR2 SYDVKM. This CDR3 reads CASNPGTGGYQPQHF. The CDR3, as DNA: TGTGCCAGCAATCCCGGGACAGGCGGGTATCAGCCCCAGCATTTT. The entire variable domain, with the rest obtained from reference TRBV28 and TRBJ1-5, is as follows: DVKVTQSSRYLVKRTGEKVFLECVQDMDHENMFWYRQDPGLGLRLIYFSYDVKMKEKGDIPEGYSVSREKKERFSLILESASTNQTSMYLCASNPGTGGYQPQHFGDGTRLSIL.

This clone has just a few counts. The V gene is TRBV6-5, the J gene TRBJ2-1; D gene ambiguous. V was trimmed by 5 bases and J by 0 bases, leaving 5 bases between them. The CDR3 has 13 amino acids. The germline gives CDR1 MNHEY, CDR2 SVGAGI. The CDR3 coding sequence is TGTGCCAGCAGTCACAGCTCCTACAATGAGCAGTTCTTC. Translated: CASSHSSYNEQFF.

J is TRBJ1-1 and V is TRBV4-1; tentative D call: TRBD1 (5 bases). CDR3 length: 17 amino acids. Germline assignment: CDR1 MGHRA and CDR2 YSYEKL. V shed 0 bases and J shed 5 bases, with 19 bases lying between them. The CDR3 is CASSQDLQGFMRTEAFF. The CDR3 nucleotides are TGCGCCAGCAGCCAAGATCTCCAGGGATTCATGAGGACTGAAGCTTTCTTT.

Here the CDR3 reads CASSLLYSGANVLTF. The DNA for the CDR3 is TGTGCCAGCAGTTTATTATACTCTGGGGCCAACGTCCTGACTTTC. The rearrangement uses TRBV27 and TRBJ2-6; D remains ambiguous. The CDR3 runs 15 residues. Germline V gives CDR1 MNHEY, CDR2 SMNVEV (reference sequence). Between the trimmed V and J ends, which lost 1 base and 0 bases, there was a span of 4 bases.

The chain carries TRBV28 and TRBJ2-7; 15 positions agree with TRBD2. The trim removed 5 bases at V and 9 bases at J, leaving 8 bases unmatched. The CDR3 consists of 15 residues. Germline V CDR1 and CDR2: MDHEN, SYDVKM. The CDR3 sequence is CASSGGTSGGRLQYF. As DNA, the CDR3 is TGTGCCAGCAGTGGAGGGACTAGCGGGGGGCGCCTGCAGTACTTC. Supplemented by reference TRBV28 and TRBJ2-7, the full variable domain reads DVKVTQSSRYLVKRTGEKVFLECVQDMDHENMFWYRQDPGLGLRLIYFSYDVKMKEKGDIPEGYSVSREKKERFSLILESASTNQTSMYLCASSGGTSGGRLQYFGPGTRLTVT.

The genes are TRBV30 and TRBJ1-2, with D maybe TRBD1 (6 bases). The CDR3 runs 12 residues. From germline, CDR1 is GTSNPN and CDR2 SVGIG (reference sequence). With 6 bases removed from V and 1 base from J, the gap between germline ends came to 9 bases. As DNA, the CDR3 is TGTGCCTGTGACAGGATTAACTATGGCTACACCTTC. Protein: CACDRINYGYTF.

The rearrangement joins TRBV7-2 to TRBJ2-6; a weak D match, TRBD1 (7 bases). Deletions cut 5 bases from V and 3 bases from J, with 14 bases between. This CDR3 is built from 16 residues. The germline V gene has CDR1 SGHTA and CDR2 FQGNSA. The CDR3 DNA reads TGTGCCAGCAGCCCGGCCAGGGGGGTTGGGGCCAACGTCCTGACTTTC. Translation gives CASSPARGVGANVLTF.

The rearrangement uses TRBV6-1 and TRBJ2-7; 7 bases line up with TRBD2. The CDR3 totals 14 residues. Germline trimming cut 8 bases from V and 2 bases from J; bases unmatched to any gene: 9. Germline V gives CDR1 MNHNS, CDR2 SASEGT. CDR3 sequence reads: CASRFGGGTYEQYF. CDR3 nucleotide sequence: TGTGCCAGCCGATTTGGGGGGGGAACCTACGAGCAGTACTTC.

V is TRBV30 and J is TRBJ1-6, with 7 bases that match TRBD1. Germline V lookup: CDR1 GTSNPN, CDR2 SVGIG (reference sequence). Trimming removed 0 bases from V and 4 bases from J; junction bases left unmatched: 6. The CDR3 is 16 amino acids. CDR3 in amino acids: CAWSVRRGQYNSPLHF. The CDR3 DNA follows: TGTGCCTGGAGTGTACGTCGGGGACAGTATAATTCACCCCTCCACTTT.

The count of this clone is one. J is TRBJ2-4 and V is TRBV30; 8 positions agree with TRBD1. Germline V CDR1 and CDR2: GTSNPN, SVGIG (reference sequence). CDR3 size: 13 residues. V lost 8 bases to trimming and J lost 3 bases; unmatched junction nucleotides: 6. CDR3 amino acids: CAGQGVVKNIQYF. The CDR3 DNA reads as TGTGCCGGACAGGGTGTTGTCAAAAACATTCAGTACTTC.

V usage is TRBV2 and J usage is TRBJ2-1, with a tentative D call TRBD2 (6 bases). Germline V gene sequence: CDR1 SNHLY, CDR2 FYNNEI. The CDR3 covers 17 residues. Trimming stripped 6 bases from V and 6 bases from J, with 24 bases between. The CDR3, as DNA: TGTGCCAGCAGGACGAGGGAGCGGGCCGTTACTATCAATGAGCAGTTCTTC. Translated, it gives CASRTRERAVTINEQFF.

The chain carries TRBV7-2 and TRBJ1-1, with 10 bases identical to TRBD1. Germline lookup yields CDR1 SGHTA and CDR2 FQGNSA. The junction had 10 bases not matched to a gene; V was cut back by 6 bases and J by 6 bases. This CDR3 contains 15 residues. For the CDR3, the DNA is TGTGCCAGCAGTTTCGGGACAGGGGTGTATTCTGAAGCTTTCTTT. As protein: CASSFGTGVYSEAFF.